The sequence of this TCR beta chain was determined in a study of T cell responses to AZD1222 COVID-19 vaccine. CDR1 and CDR2 (germline): MDHEN, SYDVKM. The CDR3 has 14 residues. Trimming pared 3 bases from V and 0 bases from J, leaving 6 bases between. Whole-study findings and limits: Spike-specific TCR repertoires showed rising breadth and depth after two AZD1222 doses. It should be noted that donors were predominantly white British and more often female, and clonal diversity was possibly underestimated. Without day 14 samples, only post-peak T cell repertoires were studied.

As regards this clone: Its target is not known.

Clones were read by immunoSEQ multiplex PCR, and TCRdb kept only the in-frame ones, dropping some. Here the sample spans 100,000 to 150,000 clones, about 90% being singletons. This clonotype originated in an adult in good health. The chain is built from TRBV28 and TRBJ1-5; no definite D call. The sample in question was peripheral blood, obtained on day 0 of MenACWY control vaccination. Here the CDR3 reads CASSFGYSNQPQHF. The CDR3, as DNA: TGTGCCAGCAGTTTTGGGTATAGCAATCAGCCCCAGCATTTT.